This paragraph reports one TCR beta chain. Seattle researchers signed up patients amid active infection and tracked them longitudinally. The record originates from a study of blood T cell repertoires in COVID-19. This table comes from immunoSEQ multiplex PCR, and its TCRdb copy is limited to in-frame clones, with some not included. This sample yields under 450,000 clones, of which around 88% are seen a single time; around 12% belongs to the top ten. Input material: peripheral blood. The receptor was isolated from a woman aged 50 to 60 with COVID-19, enrolled during active disease.

DNA of the CDR3: TGTGCCAGCAGTGACCACTTAGGACAGAAACCCTACGAGCAGTACTTC. Protein: CASSDHLGQKPYEQYF. This chain links TRBV6-1 with TRBJ2-7; a possible D gene is TRBD1 (6 bases). This CDR3 has 16 residues. CDR1 is MNHNS and CDR2 is SASEGT in the germline V gene. V was clipped by 3 bases and J by 2 bases, with 17 bases between them.